These 22 T cell receptor beta chains were sequenced from one sample in a study of cytomegalovirus exposure and HLA in healthy donors. Profiling relied on immunoSEQ multiplex PCR, and the TCRdb table lists in-frame clones only, not all of them. The sample has roughly 100,000 clones, 86% seen once. The specimen was PBMCs. Every receptor here comes from a woman aged 18-29 years in good health and CMV-seropositive.

The V gene is TRBV28, the J gene TRBJ2-5, with 7 bases aligning to TRBD1. The CDR3 runs to 16 residues. V was pared by 6 bases and J by 3 bases, with 13 bases of the junction left unmatched. Germline lookup yields CDR1 MDHEN and CDR2 SYDVKM. The CDR3 DNA reads TGTGCCAGCAGGCAGTCCCCCGGGACAGACAAAGAGACCCAGTACTTC. Translating it yields CASRQSPGTDKETQYF.

The chain uses TRBV19 and TRBJ2-1; 8 bases agree with TRBD1. CDR1 LNHDA and CDR2 SQIVND come from the germline V gene (reference sequence). Losses at the gene ends were 5 bases for V and 4 bases for J; bases not matched to a gene: 7. The CDR3 spans 15 residues. CDR3 nucleotides: TGTGCCAGTAGTGCGACAGGGGAAAGTTACAATGAGCAGTTCTTC. Translating it yields CASSATGESYNEQFF.

The chain is built from TRBV5-4 and TRBJ2-3, with 8 bases lining up with TRBD1. CDR1 and CDR2 (germline): SGHNT, YYREEE (reference sequence). The CDR3 runs to 15 residues. J was trimmed by 1 base and V by 2 bases; bases with no gene match: 3. CDR3 residues: CASSFPTGGTDTQYF. In DNA form, the CDR3 reads TGTGCCAGCAGCTTTCCGACAGGGGGCACAGATACGCAGTATTTT. The whole variable domain, remainder taken from reference TRBV5-4 and TRBJ2-3, is ETGVTQSPTHLIKTRGQQVTLRCSSQSGHNTVSWYQQALGQGPQFIFQYYREEENGRGNFPPRFSGLQFPNYSSELNVNALELDDSALYLCASSFPTGGTDTQYFGPGTRLTVL.

The J gene is TRBJ2-3, the V gene TRBV19; TRBD2 matches at 7 bases. From germline, CDR1 is LNHDA and CDR2 SQIVND (reference sequence). The CDR3 is 15 amino acids. V shed 7 bases and J 0 bases; nucleotides not matched to a gene: 7. CDR3 protein: CASTSGRLSTDTQYF. In DNA, the CDR3 is TGTGCCAGTACCTCCGGGAGGCTCAGCACAGATACGCAGTATTTT.

This chain links TRBV5-4 with TRBJ2-7, with a tentative D call TRBD2 (5 bases). CDR3 length: 15 amino acids. From germline, CDR1 is SGHNT and CDR2 YYREEE (reference sequence). The ends were cut back, 0 bases at V and 3 bases at J, with 13 bases in the middle. As DNA, the CDR3 is TGTGCCAGCAGCTTGGAGGCTAGCATAAGCTACGAGCAGTACTTC. Residues: CASSLEASISYEQYF.

This rearrangement joins TRBV7-3 to TRBJ2-1; 8 bases align to TRBD2. There are 16 residues in the CDR3. Per germline, CDR1 SGHTA and CDR2 FQGTGA. Trimming took 0 bases from V and 7 from J; bases not matched to a gene: 8. In DNA, the CDR3 is TGTGCCAGCAGCTTAACCGCTGGCGGGAGGCTGAATGAGCAGTTCTTC. It encodes CASSLTAGGRLNEQFF.

This clone was picked up a small number of times. The genes are TRBV28 and TRBJ1-6, with a tentative D call TRBD1 (5 bases). The ends were cut back, 3 bases at V and 5 bases at J, with 8 bases in the middle. In germline, CDR1 is MDHEN, CDR2 SYDVKM. This CDR3 is 14 amino acids long. CDR3: CASSFPGDNSPLHF. CDR3 sequence (DNA): TGTGCCAGCAGTTTTCCGGGGGATAATTCACCCCTCCACTTT. Together with reference TRBV28 and TRBJ1-6, the CDR3 gives the full variable domain: DVKVTQSSRYLVKRTGEKVFLECVQDMDHENMFWYRQDPGLGLRLIYFSYDVKMKEKGDIPEGYSVSREKKERFSLILESASTNQTSMYLCASSFPGDNSPLHFGNGTRLTVT.

This clone was counted once. The rearrangement links TRBV18 to TRBJ2-2; 9 bases align to TRBD2. Germline V gene lookup returns CDR1 KGHSH and CDR2 LQKENI. The CDR3 consists of 17 residues. After removal of 0 bases from V and 4 bases from J, the junction contained 6 bases not matched to a gene. Here the CDR3 reads CASSPPQASGVTGELFF. The DNA of the CDR3 is TGTGCCAGCTCACCACCCCAGGCTAGCGGGGTCACCGGGGAGCTGTTTTTT. Combining the CDR3 with reference TRBV18 and TRBJ2-2 gives the whole variable domain NAGVMQNPRHLVRRRGQEARLRCSPMKGHSHVYWYRQLPEEGLKFMVYLQKENIIDESGMPKERFSAEFPKEGPSILRIQQVVRGDSAAYFCASSPPQASGVTGELFFGEGSRLTVL.

This chain joins TRBV5-5 and TRBJ1-6; 8 bases fit TRBD1. The CDR3 extends over 17 amino acids. The junction had 7 bases not matched to a gene; V was cut back by 5 bases and J by 0 bases. From germline, CDR1 is SGHKS and CDR2 YYEKEE (reference sequence). CDR3 residues: CASRQTGVSSYNSPLHF. CDR3 coding DNA: TGTGCCAGCAGGCAGACAGGGGTGAGCTCCTATAATTCACCCCTCCACTTT.

The chain employs TRBV10-3 and TRBJ2-5, with 7 bases aligning to TRBD1. The CDR3 covers 16 residues. The ends lost 2 bases at V and 3 bases at J; junction bases unmatched: 9. The germline CDR1 and CDR2 sequences are ENHRY and SYGVKD. In DNA form, the CDR3 reads TGTGCCATCAGTGAGACCTCCGACAGGGTGGAAGAGACCCAGTACTTC. It translates to CAISETSDRVEETQYF.

The chain is built from TRBV29-1 and TRBJ1-2, with TRBD1 as a possible D gene (5 bases). Trimming took 2 bases from V and 5 from J, leaving 12 bases between them. Germline values: CDR1 SQVTM, CDR2 ANQGSEA. The CDR3 extends over 13 amino acids. The CDR3 loop is CSVEQGSRYGYTF. CDR3 in DNA: TGCAGCGTTGAACAGGGTTCGCGGTATGGCTACACCTTC. The complete variable domain, with remaining parts taken from reference TRBV29-1 and TRBJ1-2, reads SAVISQKPSRDICQRGTSLTIQCQVDSQVTMMFWYRQQPGQSLTLIATANQGSEATYESGFVIDKFPISRPNLTFSTLTVSNMSPEDSSIYLCSVEQGSRYGYTFGSGTRLTVV.

The CDR3 reads CASSSGQGGSGNTIYF. CDR3 nucleotides: TGTGCCAGCAGCTCGGGACAGGGGGGGAGTGGAAACACCATATATTTT. The gene calls are TRBV7-8 and TRBJ1-3, with 11 nucleotides matching TRBD1. Germline loops: CDR1 SGHVS, CDR2 FQNEAQ. V was clipped by 4 bases and J by 3 bases; unmatched bases: 5. The CDR3 runs 16 residues.

The chain links TRBV4-1 to TRBJ2-7; TRBD1 matches at 9 bases. V gave up 1 base and J gave up 2 bases; unmatched junction bases: 12. The CDR3 extends over 18 amino acids. Germline values: CDR1 MGHRA, CDR2 YSYEKL. CDR3 sequence (DNA): TGCGCCAGCAGCCAAGTTAGAGTACGGGACAGGGCGACCTACGAGCAGTACTTC. Amino acid sequence: CASSQVRVRDRATYEQYF.

The chain couples TRBV7-9 to TRBJ2-1; 11 bases map to TRBD2. The germline V gene encodes CDR1 SEHNR and CDR2 FQNEAQ (reference sequence). With 5 bases clipped from V and 4 bases from J, the junction kept 7 bases outside the gene matches. The CDR3 runs to 16 residues. The CDR3 is CASSHLSGRGYNEQFF. As DNA, the CDR3 is TGTGCCAGCAGCCACCTTAGCGGGAGGGGGTACAATGAGCAGTTCTTC.

The chain has TRBV6-6 and TRBJ1-3; 9 positions match TRBD1. V was clipped by 5 bases and J by 3 bases; unmatched bases: 8. The CDR3 covers 16 residues. The germline V gene has CDR1 MNHNY and CDR2 SVGAGI (reference sequence). The CDR3: CASSTRQGEHGNTIYF. DNA for the CDR3: TGTGCCAGCAGTACCCGACAGGGGGAACATGGAAACACCATATATTTT.

The V call is TRBV4-1, the J call TRBJ2-1, with D possibly being TRBD1 (5 bases). Deletions cut 5 bases from V and 3 bases from J, with 14 bases between. Germline V gene sequence: CDR1 MGHRA, CDR2 YSYEKL. The CDR3 is 15 residues long. The DNA for the CDR3 is TGCGCCAGCAGCTCCCAGGGCGAAGACTACAATGAGCAGTTCTTC. Encoded protein: CASSSQGEDYNEQFF.

V usage is TRBV5-4 and J usage is TRBJ2-7, with a tentative D call TRBD2 (6 bases). This CDR3 region has 16 residues. CDR1 and CDR2 from the germline V gene are SGHNT and YYREEE (reference sequence). V dropped 4 bases and J dropped 6 bases, with 23 bases sitting between them. The chain's CDR3 is CASSHAPGVRGPEQYF. The CDR3 DNA sequence: TGTGCCAGCAGCCACGCCCCGGGGGTCCGGGGCCCCGAGCAGTACTTC.

V gene TRBV6-1 combines with J gene TRBJ1-6; 7 bases match TRBD1. V was clipped by 11 bases and J by 4 bases; unmatched bases: 8. CDR1 and CDR2 (germline): MNHNS, SASEGT. This CDR3 comprises 14 residues. This chain's CDR3 is CAGGDSRYNSPLHF. The CDR3 coding sequence is TGTGCCGGTGGGGACAGTCGTTATAATTCACCCCTCCACTTT.

The chain recombines TRBV29-1 with TRBJ2-7; TRBD1 agrees at 8 bases. The CDR3 runs to 13 residues. Germline V gives CDR1 SQVTM, CDR2 ANQGSEA. J gave up 3 bases and V 6 bases, and 7 bases lay outside the gene matches. The CDR3 coding sequence is TGCAGCGTGGGCGGGGACAGGTTCTACGAGCAGTACTTC. Protein sequence: CSVGGDRFYEQYF.

The chain carries TRBV21-1 and TRBJ1-2. TRBV21-1 is described as a pseudogene. The CDR3 contains 16 residues. Here the CDR3 reads CASSKRRDPGDYGYTF. The DNA of the CDR3 is TGTGCCAGCAGCAAACGCCGGGATCCGGGGGACTATGGCTACACCTTC.

The V call is TRBV4-1, the J call TRBJ1-1; D remains unclear. V lost 4 bases to trimming and J lost 6 bases, with 15 bases between them. In germline, CDR1 is MGHRA, CDR2 YSYEKL. This CDR3 has 14 amino acids. The CDR3 region is CASSPRETRAEAFF. The CDR3 bases are TGCGCCAGCAGCCCTAGGGAGACTCGGGCTGAAGCTTTCTTT.

This chain connects TRBV6-5 to TRBJ1-4, with TRBD1 matching 11 bases. With V trimmed by 2 bases and J by 8 bases, 1 base remained unmatched. From germline, CDR1 is MNHEY and CDR2 SVGAGI. The CDR3 contains 14 residues. CDR3 sequence reads: CASSYGTGGEKLFF. CDR3 DNA sequence: TGTGCCAGCAGTTACGGGACAGGGGGGGAAAAACTGTTTTTT.